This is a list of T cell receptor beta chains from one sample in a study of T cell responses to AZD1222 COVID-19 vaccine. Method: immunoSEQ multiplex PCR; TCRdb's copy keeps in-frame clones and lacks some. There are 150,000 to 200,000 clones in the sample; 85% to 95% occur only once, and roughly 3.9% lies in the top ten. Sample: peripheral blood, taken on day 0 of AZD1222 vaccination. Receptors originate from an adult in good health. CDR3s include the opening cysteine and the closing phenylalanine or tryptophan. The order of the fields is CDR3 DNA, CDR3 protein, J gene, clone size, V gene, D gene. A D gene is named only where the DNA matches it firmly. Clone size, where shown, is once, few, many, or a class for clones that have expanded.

DNA: TGTGCCAGCAGCTCCGGAGGATTCAATGAAAAACTGTTTTTT
CDR3: CASSSGGFNEKLFF
J: TRBJ1-4
size: few
V: TRBV5-4
D: -

DNA: TGTGCCAGCAGCGCCGCTGGAAACACCATATATTTT
CDR3: CASSAAGNTIYF
J: TRBJ1-3
size: -
V: TRBV11-2
D: -

DNA: TGTGCCAGTAGTACCGGGACAGGTGGTAAAGGCTATGGCTACACCTTC
CDR3: CASSTGTGGKGYGYTF
J: TRBJ1-2
size: few
V: TRBV19
D: TRBD1

DNA: TGTGCCAGCAGCTTAGGGGGACAGGGGGCCTGGGAGCAGTTCTTC
CDR3: CASSLGGQGAWEQFF
J: TRBJ2-1
size: -
V: TRBV7-6
D: TRBD1

DNA: TGTGCCAGTAGCTTAGGGGGGGCTACGTATAATTCACCCCTCCACTTT
CDR3: CASSLGGATYNSPLHF
J: TRBJ1-6
size: -
V: TRBV19
D: -

DNA: TGCGCCAGCAGCTTGGGAGCTAGCGGTTACAATGAGCAGTTCTTC
CDR3: CASSLGASGYNEQFF
J: TRBJ2-1
size: -
V: TRBV5-1
D: TRBD2

DNA: TGTGCCAGCAGCCCCACTAGCGGGAGCACAGATACGCAGTATTTT
CDR3: CASSPTSGSTDTQYF
J: TRBJ2-3
size: -
V: TRBV7-6
D: TRBD2

DNA: TGTGCCAGCAGTTTTCCCTCGGGAGCCTCCTACAATGAGCAGTTCTTC
CDR3: CASSFPSGASYNEQFF
J: TRBJ2-1
size: -
V: TRBV27
D: -

DNA: TGTGCCTGGAGTGGGACCCAAGAGACCCAGTACTTC
CDR3: CAWSGTQETQYF
J: TRBJ2-5
size: -
V: TRBV30
D: -

DNA: TGTGCCAGCAGTACACCGGGACACCCCTACGAGCAGTACTTC
CDR3: CASSTPGHPYEQYF
J: TRBJ2-7
size: -
V: TRBV6-5
D: -

DNA: TGTGCCAGCAGTCCGCGGGGCAATCAGCCCCAGCATTTT
CDR3: CASSPRGNQPQHF
J: TRBJ1-5
size: -
V: TRBV6-5
D: -

DNA: TGTGCCAGTAGCGTTTCAGGGGTGAGAACCTTC
CDR3: CASSVSGVRTF
J: TRBJ1-2
size: -
V: TRBV6-5
D: -

DNA: TGCGCCAGCAGCCTTCAGGGGGCTGGCAATCAGCCCCAGCATTTT
CDR3: CASSLQGAGNQPQHF
J: TRBJ1-5
size: -
V: TRBV5-1
D: TRBD1

DNA: TGTGCCAGCAGCCAGCCCCGGGACAGTAGCACAGATACGCAGTATTTT
CDR3: CASSQPRDSSTDTQYF
J: TRBJ2-3
size: -
V: TRBV14
D: TRBD1

DNA: TGCAGTGCTAGAGAGGCCTTTTGGCAGTACTTC
CDR3: CSAREAFWQYF
J: TRBJ2-7
size: -
V: TRBV20-1
D: -

DNA: TGTGCCAGTAGTAACTCCGGGACTACCGATGATACGCAGTATTTT
CDR3: CASSNSGTTDDTQYF
J: TRBJ2-3
size: -
V: TRBV19
D: TRBD2

DNA: TGTGCCAGCAGTTTCGGGACTAGCGGGAGAACGCAGTATTTT
CDR3: CASSFGTSGRTQYF
J: TRBJ2-3
size: once
V: TRBV27
D: TRBD2

DNA: TGTGCCAGCAGTCGACAGAATAGCAATCAGCCCCAGCATTTT
CDR3: CASSRQNSNQPQHF
J: TRBJ1-5
size: -
V: TRBV27
D: -